This record covers a single TCR beta chain. The sample originates from a study of blood T cell repertoires in COVID-19. As for the study in general: Some COVID-19 samples were acute and others convalescent; all came from the United States, Italy and Spain.

The assay was immunoSEQ multiplex PCR, and TCRdb's table has in-frame clones only and misses some. The sample yields approximately 140,000 clones, roughly 90% seen once. Germline trimming cut 9 bases from V and 0 bases from J; bases unmatched to any gene: 7. Germline CDR1 ENHRY, CDR2 SYGVKD. The CDR3 has 15 residues. The sequence was collected from a woman aged 50 to 60 who had recovered from COVID-19. The chain employs TRBV10-3 and TRBJ2-2, with 7 nucleotides matching TRBD2. The material sequenced was PBMCs or T cells enriched from blood (not recorded which). The CDR3 loop is CAMSGTSANTGELFF. The CDR3 DNA is TGTGCCATGAGCGGGACCTCGGCGAACACCGGGGAGCTGTTTTTT.